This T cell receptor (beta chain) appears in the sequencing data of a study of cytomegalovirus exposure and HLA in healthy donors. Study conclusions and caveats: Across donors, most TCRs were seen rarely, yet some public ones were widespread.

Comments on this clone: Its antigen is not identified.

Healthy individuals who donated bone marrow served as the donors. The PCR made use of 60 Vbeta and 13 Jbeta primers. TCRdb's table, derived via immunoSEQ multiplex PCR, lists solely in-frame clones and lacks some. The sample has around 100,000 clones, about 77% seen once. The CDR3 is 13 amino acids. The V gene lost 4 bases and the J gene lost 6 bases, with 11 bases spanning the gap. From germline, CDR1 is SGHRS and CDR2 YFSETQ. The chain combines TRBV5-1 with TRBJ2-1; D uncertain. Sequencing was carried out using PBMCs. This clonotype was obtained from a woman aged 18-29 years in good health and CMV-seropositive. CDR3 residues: CASSEARGNEQFF. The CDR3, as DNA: TGCGCCAGCAGCGAGGCCCGAGGCAATGAGCAGTTCTTC.